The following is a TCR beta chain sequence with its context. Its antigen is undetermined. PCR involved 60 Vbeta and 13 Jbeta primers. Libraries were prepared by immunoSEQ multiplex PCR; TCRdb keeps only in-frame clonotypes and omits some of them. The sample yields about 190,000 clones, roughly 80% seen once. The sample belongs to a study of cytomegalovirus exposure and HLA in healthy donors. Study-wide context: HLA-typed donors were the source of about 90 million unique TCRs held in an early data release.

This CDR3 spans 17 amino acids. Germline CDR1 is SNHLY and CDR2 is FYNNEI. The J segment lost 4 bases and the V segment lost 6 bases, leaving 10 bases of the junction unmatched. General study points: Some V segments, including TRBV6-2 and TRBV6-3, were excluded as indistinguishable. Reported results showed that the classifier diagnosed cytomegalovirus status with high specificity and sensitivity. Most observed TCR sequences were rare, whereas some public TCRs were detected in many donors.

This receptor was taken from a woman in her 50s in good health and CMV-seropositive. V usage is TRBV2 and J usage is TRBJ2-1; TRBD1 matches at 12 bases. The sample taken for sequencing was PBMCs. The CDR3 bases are TGTGCCAGCAGGCCCGGGACAGGGGGCGTCAAGTACAATGAGCAGTTCTTC. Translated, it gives CASRPGTGGVKYNEQFF.